The sequence of this T cell receptor (beta chain) was determined in a study of shared clonotypes between healthy human individuals. Across the study: CD8 memory received one plate per donor, CD8 naive two, CD4 memory three and CD4 naive three.

V gave up 3 bases and J gave up 8 bases; unmatched junction bases: 3. The germline gives CDR1 LNHDA, CDR2 SQIVND (reference sequence). The CDR3 spans 12 residues. TCRdb keeps only in-frame clones here, not all; method: immunoSEQ multiplex PCR. The repertoire includes roughly 2.1 million clones, 85% to 95% of them detected once, and more than 1.5% sits in the top ten. Naive CD8 cells lacked CD45RO, underwent positive selection for CCR7 and left out terminally differentiated effector memory CD45RA+ cells. There are a few counts of this clone. The same CDR3 can be traced to other DNA sequences in this sample.

The gene calls are TRBV19 and TRBJ1-1; 7 bases match TRBD1. The clonotype originates from a man between 18 and 35 years old in good health. Some clones in this sample may be carry-over from other donors' samples. Sequencing used naive CD8+ T cells from PBMCs. The CDR3 DNA reads TGTGCCAGTAGTATTGGGACAGCCGAAGCTTTCTTT. Protein: CASSIGTAEAFF. Looking up the rest from reference TRBV19 and TRBJ1-1 gives the full variable domain: DGGITQSPKYLFRKEGQNVTLSCEQNLNHDAMYWYRQDPGQGLRLIYYSQIVNDFQKGDIAEGYSVSREKKESFPLTVTSAQKNPTAFYLCASSIGTAEAFFGQGTRLTVV.